This T cell receptor (beta chain) came from a study of blood T cell repertoires in COVID-19. The wider study: Samples taken during acute and convalescent COVID-19 were collected in the United States, Italy and Spain. Sources were T cells, B-cell-depleted T cells, or PBMCs; the material itself was cDNA or gDNA.

In the study's own analysis: Amplification of reference gene primers provided the estimated nucleated cell counts. Measured with immunoSEQ multiplex PCR; TCRdb has only the in-frame clones, and not every one. V and J calls and clone size come straight from that table; D and trimming were deduced from the DNA. The sample contains 150,000 to 200,000 clones, 86% of which appear only once. The receptor was derived from a man in his sixties or seventies with acute or convalescent COVID-19. Source material: peripheral blood.

The CDR3 reads CASSYRGSRQPQHF. The CDR3 nucleotides read TGTGCCAGCAGTTACAGGGGTTCTCGGCAGCCCCAGCATTTT. This chain uses TRBV6-2 or TRBV6-3 with TRBJ1-5, with a tentative D call TRBD1 (5 bases). The CDR3 is made up of 14 amino acids. V lost 2 bases, J lost 7 bases, and 12 bases lay in between. Germline V gene sequence: CDR1 MNHEY, CDR2 SVGEGT.